One and the same sample provided the 20 T cell receptor beta chains below, sequenced in a study of identical twins. TCRdb reanalysed the 5' RACE reads using MiXCR and keeps one entry per CDR3 protein. The sample comprises 650,000 to 750,000 distinct CDR3 sequences, 21% of which are singletons, and about 4.3% rests with the top ten. These data were likewise used in another study, on T cells expressing NK-cell markers.

Source material: PBMCs. The receptors originated from a woman aged 18-29 years in good health.

The chain links TRBV20-1 to TRBJ2-7, with TRBD1 matching over 11 bases. V lost 7 bases, J lost 3 bases, and 11 bases stayed unmatched. CDR1 is DFQATT, CDR2 SNEGSKA, per germline (reference sequence). The CDR3 loop spans 15 amino acids. CDR3 in amino acids: CSGSNLGQGDYEQYF. The CDR3 coding sequence is TGCAGTGGTTCCAACCTGGGACAGGGGGACTACGAGCAGTACTTC.

J is TRBJ2-2 and V is TRBV7-9, with D unresolved. Trimming removed 3 bases at V and 5 bases at J, with 16 bases between. The CDR3 spans 16 residues. Germline CDR1 SEHNR, CDR2 FQNEAQ (reference sequence). CDR3 sequence: CASSFETIYGTGELFF. DNA for the CDR3: TGTGCCAGCAGCTTCGAGACCATCTATGGAACCGGGGAGCTGTTTTTT.

The chain joins TRBV10-1 to TRBJ2-3, with a possible D match to TRBD1 (5 bases). This CDR3 contains 15 residues. Per the germline V gene, CDR1 is WNHNN and CDR2 is SYGVQD (reference sequence). V was pared by 4 bases and J by 1 base, with 12 bases between. CDR3 DNA sequence: TGCGCCAGCAGTGTCCGCCAAGGGGGCACAGATACGCAGTATTTT. This codes for CASSVRQGGTDTQYF.

In DNA form, the CDR3 reads TGTGCCAGCAGGGCCCCTAGCGGGAGAATGCGCTCCTACAATGAGCAGTTCTTC. It is translated as CASRAPSGRMRSYNEQFF. This sequence joins TRBV6-2 or TRBV6-3 and TRBJ2-1; 10 bases align to TRBD2. This CDR3 spans 18 amino acids. Germline assignment: CDR1 MNHEY and CDR2 SVGEGT. J was trimmed by 0 bases and V by 6 bases; bases with no gene match: 11.

This clonotype came up many times. V gene TRBV12-3 or TRBV12-4 combines with J gene TRBJ2-5; 8 bases are shared with TRBD2. The CDR3 is made up of 15 amino acids. V was clipped by 4 bases and J by 3 bases; unmatched bases: 7. The CDR3 is CASSWGYSGKETQYF. Here the CDR3 DNA reads TGTGCCAGCAGTTGGGGTTATAGCGGGAAAGAGACCCAGTACTTC.

This clonotype was counted many times. The chain joins TRBV29-1 to TRBJ1-2; TRBD1 agrees at 7 bases. Per the germline V gene, CDR1 is SQVTM and CDR2 is ANQGSEA. This CDR3 has 14 amino acids. V gave up 6 bases and J gave up 0 bases; unmatched junction bases: 7. The CDR3 DNA follows: TGCAGCGTGCGGGACAGCCGAGCTAACTATGGCTACACCTTC. Translated, it gives CSVRDSRANYGYTF. The full variable domain, rest sourced from reference TRBV29-1 and TRBJ1-2, is SAVISQKPSRDICQRGTSLTIQCQVDSQVTMMFWYRQQPGQSLTLIATANQGSEATYESGFVIDKFPISRPNLTFSTLTVSNMSPEDSSIYLCSVRDSRANYGYTFGSGTRLTVV.

In this sample, this clonotype turned up a few times. The CDR3 nucleotides read TGTGCCAGCAGCGTAGGTGAGGACCCGCGATTACCCTACGAGCAGTACTTC. Translating it yields CASSVGEDPRLPYEQYF. The chain carries TRBV9 and TRBJ2-7; D call uncertain. CDR1 and CDR2 from the germline V gene are SGDLS and YYNGEE. This CDR3 is 17 amino acids long. Trimming removed 0 bases from V and 2 bases from J, with 18 bases in between.

This clonotype showed up just a few times. This rearrangement joins TRBV10-3 to TRBJ2-2; D gene uncertain. V shed 6 bases and J shed 7 bases, with 9 bases lying between them. Germline assignment: CDR1 ENHRY and CDR2 SYGVKD. This CDR3 spans 12 amino acids. CDR3 in DNA: TGTGCCATCAGGGGATCGATCGGGGAGCTGTTTTTT. Translation: CAIRGSIGELFF.

This clonotype came up a few times. The rearrangement uses TRBV10-3 and TRBJ1-5, with D unclear. Germline V gene sequence: CDR1 ENHRY, CDR2 SYGVKD. The CDR3 runs to 12 residues. V lost 6 bases and J lost 5, with 8 bases in between. The CDR3 DNA reads TGTGCCATCAGCCACAACGATCAGCCCCAGCATTTT. Its translation: CAISHNDQPQHF.

Note on this clonotype: A much larger clone lies one base from this, so it may be a read error. The CDR3 carries no conserved terminal phenylalanine or tryptophan, so it likely arises from a read error. The chain recombines TRBV7-2 with TRBJ2-1; 8 nucleotides agree with TRBD2. CDR1 is SGHTA, CDR2 FQGNSA, per germline. V was clipped by 1 base and J by 7 bases; unmatched bases: 9. The CDR3 has 16 residues. CDR3 in DNA: TGTGCCAGCAGCTTAGAGGGAGCGGGAGTTAGAAATGAGCAGTTCCTC. Residues: CASSLEGAGVRNEQFL.

In this sample, this clonotype turned up a few times. This chain uses TRBV6-1 with TRBJ2-7; 7 bases agree with TRBD1. In germline, CDR1 is MNHNS, CDR2 SASEGT. The CDR3 has 14 amino acids. The V and J ends lost 4 bases and 6 bases, in that order; junction bases with no gene match: 9. CDR3 sequence reads: CASSGRQGGTEQYF. The CDR3 DNA reads as TGTGCCAGCAGTGGACGACAGGGTGGTACCGAGCAGTACTTC.

This clonotype came up many times. The rearrangement uses TRBV5-1 and TRBJ2-2; no reliable D call. V was pared by 0 bases and J by 3 bases, with 6 bases between. Germline CDR1 reads SGHRS; CDR2 reads YFSETQ. This CDR3 contains 14 residues. CDR3 region: CASSLVTDTGELFF. CDR3 nucleotide sequence: TGCGCCAGCAGCTTGGTTACGGACACCGGGGAGCTGTTTTTT.

The chain is built from TRBV9 and TRBJ2-1; 10 bases are shared with TRBD2. Germline assignment: CDR1 SGDLS and CDR2 YYNGEE. V was pared by 4 bases and J by 4 bases, with 5 bases of the junction left unmatched. The CDR3 runs 15 residues. The CDR3 loop reads CASSFGTSEYNEQFF. CDR3 in DNA: TGTGCCAGCAGCTTCGGGACTAGCGAGTACAATGAGCAGTTCTTC.

The DNA of the CDR3 is TGTGCCAGCAGCCCTGAGATGGGCGGGTCTGGGTCCTACGAGCAGTACTTC. Translation: CASSPEMGGSGSYEQYF. The chain combines TRBV5-4 with TRBJ2-7; perhaps TRBD2 as D (5 bases). Trimming removed 4 bases from V and 1 base from J, with 21 bases in between. The CDR3 spans 17 residues. Germline CDR1 reads SGHNT; CDR2 reads YYREEE (reference sequence).

This clonotype turned up a few times. This sequence joins TRBV29-1 and TRBJ2-7; 9 nucleotides agree with TRBD2. The CDR3 covers 14 residues. Germline lookup yields CDR1 SQVTM and CDR2 ANQGSEA. The junction had 4 bases not matched to a gene; V was cut back by 4 bases and J by 0 bases. The CDR3 reads CSVGASGDSYEQYF. The CDR3 DNA reads as TGCAGCGTTGGGGCTAGCGGGGACTCCTACGAGCAGTACTTC.

This clonotype has a handful of counts. The chain carries TRBV5-1 and TRBJ1-1; TRBD1 is a possible D gene (6 bases). Germline assignment: CDR1 SGHRS and CDR2 YFSETQ. V shed 5 bases and J shed 4 bases, with 18 bases lying between them. The CDR3 runs 15 residues. The CDR3 DNA is TGCGCCAGCAGTTCCCAAGGGGGGGATAGCACTGAAGCTTTCTTT. Encoded protein: CASSSQGGDSTEAFF.

Only a few counts were recorded for this clonotype. CDR3 region: CASSQDQRGDNEQFF. The CDR3 DNA reads as TGCGCCAGCAGCCAAGATCAGAGGGGGGACAATGAGCAGTTCTTC. The chain couples TRBV4-3 to TRBJ2-1; D possibly uses TRBD1 or TRBD2 (6 bases each). Germline values: CDR1 LGHNA, CDR2 YSLEER. The CDR3 totals 15 residues. The V gene lost 0 bases and the J gene lost 5 bases, with 11 bases spanning the gap.

This clonotype was seen a single time. The chain is built from TRBV5-5 and TRBJ1-1, with 8 bases matching TRBD1. The CDR3 contains 14 residues. V shed 4 bases and J 4 bases; nucleotides not matched to a gene: 6. From germline, CDR1 is SGHKS and CDR2 YYEKEE (reference sequence). Here the CDR3 reads CASSHQGASTEAFF. The CDR3 nucleotides are TGTGCCAGCAGCCACCAGGGGGCTAGCACTGAAGCTTTCTTT.

CDR3 protein: CASSRMHTGELFF. CDR3 in DNA: TGCGCCAGCAGCCGGATGCACACCGGGGAGCTGTTTTTT. The rearrangement links TRBV10-1 to TRBJ2-2; D not resolved. The CDR3 totals 13 residues. Germline values: CDR1 WNHNN, CDR2 SYGVQD (reference sequence). V was shortened by 6 bases and J by 3 bases, with 8 bases between the two germline ends.

A few counts support this clonotype. This rearrangement joins TRBV7-9 to TRBJ2-6; D remains unclear. The V gene lost 2 bases and the J gene lost 3 bases, with 11 bases spanning the gap. Germline lookup yields CDR1 SEHNR and CDR2 FQNEAQ (reference sequence). This CDR3 spans 16 amino acids. CDR3 region: CASSLREGGGANVLTF. The CDR3, as DNA: TGTGCCAGCAGCTTAAGGGAAGGCGGTGGGGCCAACGTCCTGACTTTC.